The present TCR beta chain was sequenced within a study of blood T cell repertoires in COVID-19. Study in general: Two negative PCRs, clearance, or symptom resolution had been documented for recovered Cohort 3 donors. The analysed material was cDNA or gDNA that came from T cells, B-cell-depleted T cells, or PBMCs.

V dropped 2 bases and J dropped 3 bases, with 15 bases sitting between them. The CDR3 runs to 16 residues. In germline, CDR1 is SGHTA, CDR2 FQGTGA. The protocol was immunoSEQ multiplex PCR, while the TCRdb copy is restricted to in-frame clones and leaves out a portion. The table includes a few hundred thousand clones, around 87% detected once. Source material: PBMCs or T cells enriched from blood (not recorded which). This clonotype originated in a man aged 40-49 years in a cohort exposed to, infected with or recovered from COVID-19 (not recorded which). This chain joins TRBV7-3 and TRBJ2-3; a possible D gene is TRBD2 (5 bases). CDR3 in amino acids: CASSLGGRVSTDTQYF. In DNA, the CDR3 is TGTGCCAGCAGCTTAGGCGGGCGTGTGTCAACAGATACGCAGTATTTT.